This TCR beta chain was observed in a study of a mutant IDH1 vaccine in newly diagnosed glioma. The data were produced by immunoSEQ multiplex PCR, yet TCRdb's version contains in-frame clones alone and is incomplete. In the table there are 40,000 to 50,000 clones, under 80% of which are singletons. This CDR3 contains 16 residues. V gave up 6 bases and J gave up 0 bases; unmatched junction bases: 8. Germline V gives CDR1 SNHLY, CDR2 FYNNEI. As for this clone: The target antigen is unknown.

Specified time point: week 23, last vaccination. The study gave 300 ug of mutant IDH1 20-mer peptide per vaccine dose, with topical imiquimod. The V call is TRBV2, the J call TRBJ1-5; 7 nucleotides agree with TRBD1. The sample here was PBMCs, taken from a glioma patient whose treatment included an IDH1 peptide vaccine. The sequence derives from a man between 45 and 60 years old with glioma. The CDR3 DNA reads TGTGCCAGCAGCCTCGACAGGGAGTATAGCAATCAGCCCCAGCATTTT. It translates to CASSLDREYSNQPQHF.